The text below deals with one T cell receptor (beta chain). This clonotype was counted many times. Its binding antigen is unknown. No much larger clone exists at a distance of one base, and base qualities are not known. This sample was included in a study of identical twins (dated by TCRdb to the mid-2010s). General notes on the study: TCR alpha and beta repertoires from monozygotic twins, unrelated adults of various ages and cord blood were deep-sequenced to test whether fetal clonotypes persist. To rule out contamination, the twin experiments were replicated at different times with different library preparation protocols.

What the study reported, not specific to this receptor: The excess sharing between twins in beta out-of-frame sequences was weaker because fewer shared sequences reduced the signal-to-noise ratio. Zero-insertion analyses could be partly confounded by invariant T cells such as MAIT and iNKT, although diverse VJ usage argued against such confounding for most clonotypes. Out-of-frame TCR alpha sequences shared between twins showed an excess of low generation-probability sequences compared with coincidental sharing between unrelated individuals. Recombination models systematically underestimated out-of-frame TCR alpha sharing in monozygotic twins but agreed with sharing between unrelated individuals. Abundant cord blood beta clonotypes carried fewer insertions; young adult naive repertoires showed a weaker similar trend, while memory repertoires showed none. Because the same donors could not be followed over many years, the conclusions relied on cross-sectional statistical analysis.

The germline V gene encodes CDR1 KGHSH and CDR2 LQKENI. From its cysteine to its phenylalanine, the CDR3 spans 11 amino acids. The read is trimmed to its CDR3 DNA, 33 bases read in frame from base 1. V trim: 11 bases; J trim: 3 bases; unmatched bases: 0. Every donor was a healthy Caucasian. Three pairs of female monozygotic twins, all aged roughly 18 to 30 years, were included in the twin cohort. CD4+ and CD8+ T cell populations were isolated with positive isolation kits from Invitrogen. Libraries were made using 5' RACE. Sequencing used an Illumina HiSeq 2000. Template switching introduced a universal primer binding site; the final cDNA contained a unique molecular identifier, enabling accurate counting of TCR cDNA molecules. Specific primers in the conserved constant-segment region were used to synthesize first-strand cDNA for the TCR alpha and beta chains. To control for contamination, every cDNA library carried two barcodes: a SMART-Mk sample barcode plus Illumina barcodes. Two successive PCR steps introduced TruSeq adapter sequences along with Illumina sample barcodes. The Illumina HiSeq platform was used with custom primers to sequence TCR alpha and beta cDNA libraries. Under the source paper's analysis protocol: Unique molecular identifiers were extracted from raw reads with MiGEC, and CDR3 positions were determined with MiXCR. For each individual, recombination models were inferred using an EM algorithm with the repgenHMM and IGoR tools. Shared clonotype analysis was performed with the tcR package in R, normalizing sharing by the product of cloneset sizes. To study raw recombination without the effects of thymic and clonal selection, out-of-frame nonproductive sequences were analyzed. TCRdb's own reprocessing of the public reads used fastp at Q25 and MiXCR and kept productive beta chains. Here each entry gathers all rows of one CDR3 protein and keeps the most common genes and DNA. The V and J calls and clone size come from TCRdb's table, not from the authors' own analysis. The sample yields roughly 470,000 distinct CDR3 sequences; approximately 15% were counted once. The top ten constitute approximately 1% of the sample.

The data were also submitted as part of a second study, on yellow fever vaccine responses in identical twins. That second publication adds: According to the authors, the vaccine-induced T cell response in identical twins seemed to be partly convergent and partly specific to each individual. In the study, vaccine-responding T cell clones were precisely tracked in identical twins.

Sequencing used CD4+ T cells sorted from blood. This TCR derives from a woman between 18 and 29 years old in good health. The chain links TRBV18 with TRBJ2-3, with 9 bases in between that match TRBD1. The bases are TGTGCCGGACAGGGGACAGATACGCAGTATTTT. Its protein product is CAGQGTDTQYF.